This T cell receptor beta chain stems from a study of T cell clones after liver transplantation. Background on the study: Post-transplant blood was tracked for graft-donor-reactive T cell clones identified in a pre-transplant mixed lymphocyte reaction. Three of eight recipients were HCV-positive; others had non-autoimmune, non-viral indications.

This CDR3 has 14 amino acids. V shed 3 bases and J 6 bases; nucleotides not matched to a gene: 4. Germline assignment: CDR1 SGHAT and CDR2 FQNNGV. Measured with immunoSEQ multiplex PCR; TCRdb has only the in-frame clones, and not every one. The sample contains 80,000 or so clones, 65% to 85% of which appear only once. The clonotype originates from a human patient who received a liver transplant. Some T cells may be transferred from the graft donor. V is TRBV11-2 and J is TRBJ2-1; 8 bases are shared with TRBD2. Sequences were derived from CD4+ T cells from blood, sampled 45 to 46 months after liver transplant. The CDR3 reads CASSLGLVGNEQFF. The DNA of the CDR3 is TGTGCCAGCAGCTTGGGACTAGTGGGCAATGAGCAGTTCTTC.